The present TCR beta chain was sequenced within a study of control samples from healthy donors and cancer patients. Using immunoSEQ multiplex PCR, the repertoire was profiled, and TCRdb retains in-frame clones only, with some absent. There are 120,000 or so clones in the sample; around 92% occur only once, and around 40% lies in the top ten. V lost 0 bases, J lost 0 bases, and 9 bases lay in between. The V gene's germline CDR1 is MNHEY and CDR2 SVGAGI. The CDR3 spans 16 residues. The source of this sequence is a man in his fifties or sixties in good health. V and J are TRBV6-5 and TRBJ1-3; unclear D gene. The sequenced sample was blood. The CDR3 sequence is CASSYSRPYSGNTIYF. CDR3 nucleotides: TGTGCCAGCAGTTACTCGAGGCCGTACTCTGGAAACACCATATATTTT.